Listed here are 18 T cell receptor beta chains from one sample, sequenced in a study of blood T cell repertoires in COVID-19. Only in-frame clones appear in the TCRdb table, and some are missing; sequencing was by immunoSEQ multiplex PCR. The sample includes around 250,000 clones, over 75% of them seen just once. What was sequenced was PBMCs or T cells enriched from blood (not recorded which). Receptors were obtained from a middle-aged woman who had been exposed to COVID-19.

The rearrangement joins TRBV28 to TRBJ1-2; D is uncertain. Germline assignment: CDR1 MDHEN and CDR2 SYDVKM. This CDR3 contains 15 residues. The V and J ends lost 0 bases and 0 bases respectively, with 8 bases between them. This chain's CDR3 is CASSLWSRTNYGYTF. CDR3 in DNA: TGTGCCAGCAGTTTATGGTCCAGGACTAACTATGGCTACACCTTC.

V usage is TRBV28 and J usage is TRBJ2-3, with D maybe TRBD2 (5 bases). The V gene's germline CDR1 is MDHEN and CDR2 SYDVKM. V shed 5 bases and J shed 2 bases, with 8 bases lying between them. The CDR3 loop spans 13 amino acids. The CDR3 DNA follows: TGTGCCAGCAGTAGCGGACCCACAGATACGCAGTATTTT. It encodes CASSSGPTDTQYF.

This rearrangement joins TRBV18 to TRBJ1-2, with TRBD1 as a possible D gene (5 bases). V gave up 0 bases and J gave up 1 base, with 9 bases separating them. From germline, CDR1 is KGHSH and CDR2 LQKENI. The CDR3 runs 15 residues. The CDR3 coding sequence is TGTGCCAGCTCACCACCTAGGGGCGGTAACTATGGCTACACCTTC. Residues: CASSPPRGGNYGYTF.

This chain joins TRBV5-1 and TRBJ1-2; D is perhaps TRBD1 (5 bases). V lost 4 bases to trimming and J lost 8 bases, with 15 bases between them. There are 13 residues in the CDR3. CDR1 and CDR2 (germline): SGHRS, YFSETQ. The CDR3 reads CASSTDTRKGYTF. CDR3 in DNA: TGCGCCAGCAGCACGGACACAAGGAAAGGCTACACCTTC.

This clone was counted between two and nine times. This rearrangement joins TRBV6-1 to TRBJ2-7; possibly TRBD1 for D (8 bases). The CDR3 spans 16 residues. The germline V gene encodes CDR1 MNHNS and CDR2 SASEGT. The germline V and J ends were trimmed by 3 bases and 4 bases, with 19 bases remaining between them. CDR3 DNA: TGTGCCAGCAGTGAGGGACAGGCTTTCGGGGGGTACGAGCAGTACGTC. Residues: CASSEGQAFGGYEQYV.

This clone was recorded once. The gene calls are TRBV28 and TRBJ2-7, with a possible D match to TRBD2 (6 bases). Deletions cut 2 bases from V and 4 bases from J, with 15 bases between. The CDR3 is 15 residues long. The germline CDR1 and CDR2 sequences are MDHEN and SYDVKM. The CDR3 sequence is CASSLGGGRFYEQYF. The CDR3 region has the DNA TGTGCCAGCAGTTTAGGTGGGGGGAGATTTTACGAGCAGTACTTC.

The chain is built from TRBV4-3 and TRBJ1-2; TRBD1 agrees at 8 bases. After removal of 2 bases from V and 8 bases from J, the junction contained 7 bases not matched to a gene. The V gene's germline CDR1 is LGHNA and CDR2 YSLEER. The CDR3 length is 14 residues. Here the CDR3 DNA reads TGCGCCAGCAGCCAACAGACAGGGGTAGAGGGCTACACCTTC. Its translation is CASSQQTGVEGYTF.

J is TRBJ2-2 and V is TRBV24-1, with 10 bases that match TRBD2. Germline V CDR1 and CDR2: KGHDR, SFDVKD. With V trimmed by 4 bases and J by 0 bases, 13 bases remained unmatched. CDR3 length: 20 residues. This CDR3 is CATSEDRVSLAGANTGELFF. In nucleotides, the CDR3 is TGTGCCACCAGTGAAGACAGGGTCTCTCTAGCGGGGGCGAACACCGGGGAGCTGTTTTTT.

The chain joins TRBV18 to TRBJ1-1, with D possibly TRBD1 on 6 matching bases. Between the trimmed V and J ends, which lost 4 bases and 1 base, there was a span of 10 bases. This CDR3 region has 14 residues. Germline CDR1 is KGHSH and CDR2 is LQKENI. The CDR3 here is CASSRLTGNTEAFF. The CDR3 DNA follows: TGTGCCAGCTCACGACTGACAGGGAACACTGAAGCTTTCTTT.

This clone has only one observation. The CDR3: CASSYSRGRNTEAFF. CDR3 in DNA: TGTGCCAGCAGTTACTCCAGGGGAAGGAACACTGAAGCTTTCTTT. The chain carries TRBV6-5 and TRBJ1-1; weak D call: TRBD1 (6 bases). V gave up 0 bases and J gave up 1 base, with 9 bases separating them. This CDR3 is 15 amino acids long. Germline CDR1 reads MNHEY; CDR2 reads SVGAGI.

Remarks on this clone: Compared with germline, one end of the junction differs, possibly owing to a read error. The chain joins TRBV5-1 to TRBJ1-5; 10 positions agree with TRBD1. The CDR3 extends over 15 amino acids. The germline CDR1 and CDR2 sequences are SGHRS and YFSETQ. CDR3 DNA sequence: TGTGCCAGCAGCTTACGGGGACAGGGGAATCAGCCCCAGCATTTT. Its protein is CASSLRGQGNQPQHF.

V gene TRBV28 combines with J gene TRBJ1-5, with 8 bases lining up with TRBD1. CDR1 and CDR2 from the germline V gene are MDHEN and SYDVKM. The CDR3 spans 15 residues. V was clipped by 4 bases and J by 6 bases; unmatched bases: 8. The CDR3, as DNA: TGTGCCAGCAGTTCCCAGGGGGCTCGAGGTCAGCCCCAGCATTTT. Translating gives CASSSQGARGQPQHF.

The chain combines TRBV24-1 with TRBJ2-1, with 8 bases lining up with TRBD1. The germline V gene has CDR1 KGHDR and CDR2 SFDVKD. V gave up 7 bases and J gave up 5 bases; unmatched junction bases: 6. CDR3 length equals 14 residues. CDR3 region: CATSRGRGDNEQFF. Here the CDR3 DNA reads TGTGCCACCAGCAGGGGGCGCGGGGACAATGAGCAGTTCTTC.

The CDR3 bases are TGTGCCAGCAGTTTTAACCCCCTACCAACTAATGAAAAACTGTTTTTT. Translating gives CASSFNPLPTNEKLFF. V is TRBV2 and J is TRBJ1-4, with D unclear. The germline V gene encodes CDR1 SNHLY and CDR2 FYNNEI. Deletions cut 5 bases from V and 0 bases from J, with 13 bases between. There are 16 residues in the CDR3.

V gene TRBV10-3 combines with J gene TRBJ1-2, with TRBD1 identical over 7 bases. The CDR3 is 14 amino acids. Losses at the gene ends were 6 bases for V and 3 bases for J; bases not matched to a gene: 7. Germline CDR1 ENHRY, CDR2 SYGVKD. The CDR3 DNA follows: TGTGCCATCAGGCAAGCAGACAGGGACTATGGCTACACCTTC. Its translation: CAIRQADRDYGYTF.

V gene TRBV30 combines with J gene TRBJ1-6; D gene ambiguous. Germline V gene data show CDR1 as GTSNPN and CDR2 as SVGIG (reference sequence). V was pared by 0 bases and J by 7 bases, with 13 bases between. The CDR3 has 15 residues. CDR3 in DNA: TGTGCCTGGAGTGTACGGGGATACGCGAATTCACCCCTCCACTTT. It encodes CAWSVRGYANSPLHF.

V gene TRBV12-5 combines with J gene TRBJ2-2, with TRBD2 matching 9 bases. In germline, CDR1 is LGHNT, CDR2 FRNRAP. Trimming removed 7 bases from V and 7 bases from J; junction bases left unmatched: 16. This CDR3 is built from 17 residues. The DNA for the CDR3 is TGTGCTAGTGCCGCCCGAGGTAGCGGGAGACGGATCGGGGAGCTGTTTTTT. This encodes CASAARGSGRRIGELFF.

The chain has TRBV7-9 and TRBJ2-1; 12 bases are a match to TRBD2. Germline values: CDR1 SEHNR, CDR2 FQNEAQ (reference sequence). CDR3 size: 15 residues. J gave up 12 bases and V 2 bases, and 8 bases lay outside the gene matches. The CDR3 sequence: CASSLPLAGGSGQFF. CDR3 coding DNA: TGTGCCAGCAGCTTACCCCTAGCGGGGGGGTCTGGGCAGTTCTTC.